This TCR beta chain was profiled in a study of blood T cells in healthy people across ages. The study's findings and limits: CMV infection status of these donors was not known.

Trimming pared 0 bases from V and 0 bases from J, leaving 10 bases between. The germline CDR1 and CDR2 sequences are SGHRS and YFSETQ. The CDR3 has 15 residues. This clonotype was picked up many times. As yet, its antigen is unknown. Primers used in a second PCR of about 6 to 12 cycles were a sample-barcoded 5' primer and a J-beta primer mix. MiXCR was run by TCRdb on the 5' RACE reads, yielding one entry per CDR3 protein. The repertoire holds some 750,000 distinct CDR3 sequences, approximately 22% seen once, with 22% in the top ten. The origin of this receptor is a man between 65 and 79 years old in good health. The sequenced sample consisted of blood. This chain links TRBV5-1 with TRBJ2-7; D tentatively fits TRBD1 or TRBD2 (6 bases each). CDR3 protein: CASSLEGGYSYEQYF. CDR3 nucleotides: TGCGCCAGCAGCTTGGAGGGGGGCTACTCCTACGAGCAGTACTTC.